This TCR beta chain was retrieved from a study of tumor-infiltrating lymphocytes in oesophageal squamous cell carcinoma. This clonotype was seen repeatedly, ten times or more. TCRdb fed the PCR reads into MiXCR, producing one record per CDR3 protein. The sample includes 15,000 to 20,000 distinct CDR3 sequences, roughly two fifths of them seen just once. Germline V gene lookup returns CDR1 LNHDA and CDR2 SQIVND (reference sequence). The V and J ends lost 3 bases and 3 bases, in that order; junction bases with no gene match: 16. This CDR3 region has 19 residues. This clonotype was obtained from a male donor with esophageal squamous cell carcinoma. The sample consisted of normal esophageal tissue next to the tumor. V gene TRBV19 combines with J gene TRBJ2-3; TRBD2 matches at 9 bases. The CDR3 sequence: CASSIRLWVLSGRTDTQYF. CDR3 coding DNA: TGTGCCAGTAGTATTCGGTTGTGGGTCCTTAGCGGGAGAACAGATACGCAGTATTTT.